This TCR beta chain came from a study of T cell repertoires in cytomegalovirus infection. Whole-study context: Well-studied HLA-B-restricted epitopes and recently identified HLA-C-restricted epitopes of CMV were both used in the study. A matching HLA type, together with CMV infection, was signaled by public TCR beta signatures.

TCRdb passed the reads through MiXCR, listing each CDR3 protein once. The table shows approximately 100,000 distinct CDR3 sequences, with under 45% occurring only once. Trimming left V 8 bases short and J 2 bases short, with 11 bases between. This CDR3 region has 13 residues. This clonotype occurred many times. What it binds is unknown. This specimen was CD8+ T cells from cultured PBMCs, taken from culture after CMV antigen stimulation. This sequence was found in a human donor in good health (CMV status not recorded). Some clones in this sample may be carry-over from other donors' samples. The chain recombines TRBV12-3 or TRBV12-4 with TRBJ2-3, with D unclear. The CDR3 nucleotides are TGTGCCAGCTTGGTTAGTTCCACAGATACGCAGTATTTT. Its translation is CASLVSSTDTQYF.